This T cell receptor (beta chain) appears in the sequencing data of a study of blood T cell repertoires in COVID-19. Study-wide context: PBMCs, B-cell-depleted T cells, or T cells were the source of the cDNA or gDNA that made up the material.

CDR3 size: 13 residues. The V and J ends lost 0 bases and 5 bases, in that order; junction bases with no gene match: 2. Germline V gene data show CDR1 as SGHRS and CDR2 as YFSETQ. Generated by immunoSEQ multiplex PCR, the TCRdb table keeps only in-frame clones and is missing some. The sample records 250,000 to 350,000 clones, about nine tenths being singletons. The sequencing input was peripheral blood. The receptor was derived from a woman aged 45-65 years with COVID-19, enrolled during active disease. This chain uses TRBV5-1 with TRBJ2-7; 7 positions agree with TRBD1. Here the CDR3 reads CASSLEGGHEQYF. In DNA form, the CDR3 reads TGCGCCAGCAGCTTGGAAGGGGGCCACGAGCAGTACTTC. The full variable domain, in which reference TRBV5-1 and TRBJ2-7 provide the parts outside the CDR3, is KAGVTQTPRYLIKTRGQQVTLSCSPISGHRSVSWYQQTPGQGLQFLFEYFSETQRNKGNFPGRFSGRQFSNSRSEMNVSTLELGDSALYLCASSLEGGHEQYFGPGTRLTVT.